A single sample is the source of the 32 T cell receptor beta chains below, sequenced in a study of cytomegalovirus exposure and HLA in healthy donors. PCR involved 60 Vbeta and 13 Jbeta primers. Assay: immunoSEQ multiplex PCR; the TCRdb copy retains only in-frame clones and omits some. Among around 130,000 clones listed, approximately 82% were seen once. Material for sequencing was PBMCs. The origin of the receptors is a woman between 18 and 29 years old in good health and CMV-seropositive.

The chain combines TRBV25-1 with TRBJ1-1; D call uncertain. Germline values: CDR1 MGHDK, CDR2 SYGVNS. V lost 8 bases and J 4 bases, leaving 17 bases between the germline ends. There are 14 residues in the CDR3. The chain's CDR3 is CASEIGGRFTEAFF. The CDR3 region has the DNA TGTGCCAGCGAAATCGGCGGGAGATTCACTGAAGCTTTCTTT. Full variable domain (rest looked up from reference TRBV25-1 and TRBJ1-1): EADIYQTPRYLVIGTGKKITLECSQTMGHDKMYWYQQDPGMELHLIHYSYGVNSTEKGDLSSESTVSRIRTEHFPLTLESARPSHTSQYLCASEIGGRFTEAFFGQGTRLTVV.

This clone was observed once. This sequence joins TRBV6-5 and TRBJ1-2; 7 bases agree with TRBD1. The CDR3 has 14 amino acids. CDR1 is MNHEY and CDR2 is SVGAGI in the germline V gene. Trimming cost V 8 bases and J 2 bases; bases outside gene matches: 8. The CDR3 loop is CASRPGQLNYGYTF. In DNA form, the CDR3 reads TGTGCCAGCCGCCCGGGACAGTTAAACTATGGCTACACCTTC.

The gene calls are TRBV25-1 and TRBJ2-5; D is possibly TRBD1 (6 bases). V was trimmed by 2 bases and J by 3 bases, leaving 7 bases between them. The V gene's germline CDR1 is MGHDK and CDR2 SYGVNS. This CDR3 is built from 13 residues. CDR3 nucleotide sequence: TGTGCCAGCAGTGAACAGGGGAAAGAGACCCAGTACTTC. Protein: CASSEQGKETQYF. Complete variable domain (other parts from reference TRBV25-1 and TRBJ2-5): EADIYQTPRYLVIGTGKKITLECSQTMGHDKMYWYQQDPGMELHLIHYSYGVNSTEKGDLSSESTVSRIRTEHFPLTLESARPSHTSQYLCASSEQGKETQYFGPGTRLLVL.

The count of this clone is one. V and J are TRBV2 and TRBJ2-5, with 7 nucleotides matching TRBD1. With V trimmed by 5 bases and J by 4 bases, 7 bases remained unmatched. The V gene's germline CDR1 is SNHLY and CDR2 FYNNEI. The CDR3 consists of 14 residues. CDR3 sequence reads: CASSQQGYGETQYF. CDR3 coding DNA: TGTGCCAGCAGTCAACAGGGGTACGGAGAGACCCAGTACTTC.

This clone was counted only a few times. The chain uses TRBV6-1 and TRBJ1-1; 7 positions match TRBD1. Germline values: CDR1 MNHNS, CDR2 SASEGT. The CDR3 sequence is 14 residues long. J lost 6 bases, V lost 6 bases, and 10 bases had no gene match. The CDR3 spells CASSPDRDNAEAFF. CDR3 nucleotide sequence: TGTGCCAGCAGCCCCGACAGGGATAACGCTGAAGCTTTCTTT.

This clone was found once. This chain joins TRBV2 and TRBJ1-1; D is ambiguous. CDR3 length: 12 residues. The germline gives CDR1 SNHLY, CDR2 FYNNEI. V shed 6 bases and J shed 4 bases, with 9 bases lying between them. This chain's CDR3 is CASRADFTEAFF. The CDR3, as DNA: TGTGCCAGCAGAGCGGATTTCACTGAAGCTTTCTTT.

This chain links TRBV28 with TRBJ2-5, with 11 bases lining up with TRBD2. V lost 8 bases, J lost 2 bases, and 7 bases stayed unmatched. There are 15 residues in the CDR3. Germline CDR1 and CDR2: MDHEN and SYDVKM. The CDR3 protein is CASGGASGGQETQYF. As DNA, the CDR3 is TGTGCCAGCGGTGGGGCTAGCGGGGGGCAAGAGACCCAGTACTTC.

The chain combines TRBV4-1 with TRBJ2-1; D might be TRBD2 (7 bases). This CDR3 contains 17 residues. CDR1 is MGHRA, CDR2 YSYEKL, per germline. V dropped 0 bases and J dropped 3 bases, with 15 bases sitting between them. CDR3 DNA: TGCGCCAGCAGCCAAGAAGGCGCGGGGGCAAGCTACAATGAGCAGTTCTTC. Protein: CASSQEGAGASYNEQFF.

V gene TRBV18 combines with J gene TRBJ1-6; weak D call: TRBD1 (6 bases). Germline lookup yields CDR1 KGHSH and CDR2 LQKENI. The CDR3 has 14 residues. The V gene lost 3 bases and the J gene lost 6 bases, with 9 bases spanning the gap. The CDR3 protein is CASSPGAANSPLHF. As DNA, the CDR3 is TGTGCCAGCTCACCGGGGGCAGCTAATTCACCCCTCCACTTT.

The CDR3 reads CASNRLGGRTEAFF. In DNA form, the CDR3 reads TGTGCCAGCAACCGTTTGGGGGGGCGAACTGAAGCTTTCTTT. The genes are TRBV9 and TRBJ1-1, with D possibly TRBD1 on 6 matching bases. Germline CDR1 and CDR2: SGDLS and YYNGEE. The length of the CDR3 is 14 residues. Trimming removed 6 bases at V and 5 bases at J, with 17 bases between. Variable domain in full (rest from reference TRBV9 and TRBJ1-1): DSGVTQTPKHLITATGQRVTLRCSPRSGDLSVYWYQQSLDQGLQFLIQYYNGEERAKGNILERFSAQQFPDLHSELNLSSLELGDSALYFCASNRLGGRTEAFFGQGTRLTVV.

CDR3 bases: TGTGCCAGCAGTGAAGAGGTGGGGACAGCGAGCTCCTACGAGCAGTACTTC. It yields the protein CASSEEVGTASSYEQYF. The chain recombines TRBV6-1 with TRBJ2-5; 7 positions match TRBD1. The J call may be faulty, since TRBJ2-7 better matches the DNA end. This CDR3 spans 17 amino acids. CDR1 MNHNS and CDR2 SASEGT come from the germline V gene.

For the CDR3, the DNA is TGTGCCAGCAGCCAATTACAATCTGGAAACACCATATATTTT. Translated, it gives CASSQLQSGNTIYF. The V call is TRBV7-9, the J call TRBJ1-3, with D unclear. Germline lookup yields CDR1 SEHNR and CDR2 FQNEAQ (reference sequence). The CDR3 covers 14 residues. V lost 5 bases, J lost 1 base, and 9 bases lay in between.

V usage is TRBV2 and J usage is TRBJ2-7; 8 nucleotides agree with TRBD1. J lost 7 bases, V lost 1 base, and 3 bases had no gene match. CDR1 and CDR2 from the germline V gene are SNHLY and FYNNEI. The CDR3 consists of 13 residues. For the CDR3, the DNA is TGTGCCAGCAGTGAAGGGACAGGGAGAGAGCAGTACTTC. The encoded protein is CASSEGTGREQYF.

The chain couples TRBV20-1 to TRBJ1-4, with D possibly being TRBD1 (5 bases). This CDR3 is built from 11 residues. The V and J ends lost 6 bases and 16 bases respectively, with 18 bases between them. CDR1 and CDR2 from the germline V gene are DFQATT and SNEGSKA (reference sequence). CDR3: CSAALPGRTFF. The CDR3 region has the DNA TGCAGTGCCGCCCTGCCAGGGCGGACGTTTTTT.

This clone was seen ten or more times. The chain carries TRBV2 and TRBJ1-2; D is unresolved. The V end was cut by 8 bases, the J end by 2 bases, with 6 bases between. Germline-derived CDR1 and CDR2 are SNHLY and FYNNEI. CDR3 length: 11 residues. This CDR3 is CASGPNYGYTF. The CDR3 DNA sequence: TGTGCCAGCGGGCCGAACTATGGCTACACCTTC.

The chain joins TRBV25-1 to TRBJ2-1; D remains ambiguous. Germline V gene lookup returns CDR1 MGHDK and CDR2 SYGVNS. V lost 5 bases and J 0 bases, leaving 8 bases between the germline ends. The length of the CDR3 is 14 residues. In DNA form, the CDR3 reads TGTGCCAGCAGTAGAGGTTCCTCCTACAATGAGCAGTTCTTC. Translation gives CASSRGSSYNEQFF.

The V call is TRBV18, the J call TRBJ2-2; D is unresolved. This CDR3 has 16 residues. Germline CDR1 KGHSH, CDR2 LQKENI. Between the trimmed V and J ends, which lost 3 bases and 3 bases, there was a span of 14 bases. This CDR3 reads CASSPDTAWDTGELFF. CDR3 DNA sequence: TGTGCCAGCTCACCCGACACCGCGTGGGACACCGGGGAGCTGTTTTTT.

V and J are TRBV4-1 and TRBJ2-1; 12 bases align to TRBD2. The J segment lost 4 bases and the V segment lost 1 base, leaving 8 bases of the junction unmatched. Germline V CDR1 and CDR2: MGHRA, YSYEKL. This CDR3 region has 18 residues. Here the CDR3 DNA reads TGCGCCAGCAGCCAAGGGGGGAGACTAGCGGGGGTTTACAATGAGCAGTTCTTC. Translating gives CASSQGGRLAGVYNEQFF.

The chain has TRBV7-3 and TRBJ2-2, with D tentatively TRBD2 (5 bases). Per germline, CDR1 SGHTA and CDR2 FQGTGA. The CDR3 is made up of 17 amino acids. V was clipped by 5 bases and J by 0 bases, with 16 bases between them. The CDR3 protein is CASSPSDWNANTGELFF. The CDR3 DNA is TGTGCCAGCAGCCCATCGGACTGGAACGCGAACACCGGGGAGCTGTTTTTT.

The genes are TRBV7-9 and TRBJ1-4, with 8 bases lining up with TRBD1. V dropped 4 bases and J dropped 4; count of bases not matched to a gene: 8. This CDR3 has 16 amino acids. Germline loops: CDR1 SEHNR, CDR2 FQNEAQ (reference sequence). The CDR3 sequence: CASSSGQGGSNEKLFF. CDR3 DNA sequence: TGTGCCAGCAGCTCAGGACAGGGAGGAAGTAATGAAAAACTGTTTTTT.

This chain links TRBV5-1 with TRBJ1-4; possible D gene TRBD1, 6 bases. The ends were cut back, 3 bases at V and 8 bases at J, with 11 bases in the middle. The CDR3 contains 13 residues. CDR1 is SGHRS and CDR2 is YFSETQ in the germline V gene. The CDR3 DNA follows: TGCGCCAGCAGCTCACAGGGTTGGGAAAAACTGTTTTTT. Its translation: CASSSQGWEKLFF.

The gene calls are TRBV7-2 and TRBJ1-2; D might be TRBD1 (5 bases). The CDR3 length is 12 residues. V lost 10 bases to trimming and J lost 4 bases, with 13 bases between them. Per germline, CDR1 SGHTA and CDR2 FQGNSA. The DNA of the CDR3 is TGTGCCAACCAAGACAGAACCTATGGCTACACCTTC. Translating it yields CANQDRTYGYTF.

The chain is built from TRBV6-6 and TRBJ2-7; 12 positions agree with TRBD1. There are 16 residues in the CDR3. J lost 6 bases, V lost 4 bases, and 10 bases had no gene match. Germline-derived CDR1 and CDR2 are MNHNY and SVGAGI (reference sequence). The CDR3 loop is CASSSGPGTGGSEQYF. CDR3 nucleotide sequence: TGTGCCAGCAGTTCAGGACCCGGGACAGGGGGCTCCGAGCAGTACTTC.

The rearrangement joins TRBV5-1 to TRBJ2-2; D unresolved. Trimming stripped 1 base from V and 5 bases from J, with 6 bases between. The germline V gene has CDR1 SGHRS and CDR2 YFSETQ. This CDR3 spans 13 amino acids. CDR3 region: CASSLTTTGELFF. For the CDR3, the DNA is TGCGCCAGCAGCTTGACGACAACCGGGGAGCTGTTTTTT.

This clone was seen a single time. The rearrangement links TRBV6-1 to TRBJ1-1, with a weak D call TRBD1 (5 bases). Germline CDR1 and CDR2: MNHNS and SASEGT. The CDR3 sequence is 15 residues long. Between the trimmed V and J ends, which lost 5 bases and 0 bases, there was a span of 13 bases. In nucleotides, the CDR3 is TGTGCCAGCAGTCGGGGGGTTCAGATGAACACTGAAGCTTTCTTT. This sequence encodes CASSRGVQMNTEAFF.

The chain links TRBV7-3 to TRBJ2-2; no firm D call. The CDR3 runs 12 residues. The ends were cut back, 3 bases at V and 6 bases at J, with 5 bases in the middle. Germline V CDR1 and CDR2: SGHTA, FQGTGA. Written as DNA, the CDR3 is TGTGCCAGCAGCTTCAGTTCCGGGGAGCTGTTTTTT. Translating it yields CASSFSSGELFF.

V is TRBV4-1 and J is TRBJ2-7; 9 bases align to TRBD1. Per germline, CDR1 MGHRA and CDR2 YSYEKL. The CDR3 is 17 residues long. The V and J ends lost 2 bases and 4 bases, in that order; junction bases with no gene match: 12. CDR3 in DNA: TGCGCCAGCAGCCAACCCTACAGGGGGCGACGGGGTTACGAGCAGTACTTC. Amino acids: CASSQPYRGRRGYEQYF.

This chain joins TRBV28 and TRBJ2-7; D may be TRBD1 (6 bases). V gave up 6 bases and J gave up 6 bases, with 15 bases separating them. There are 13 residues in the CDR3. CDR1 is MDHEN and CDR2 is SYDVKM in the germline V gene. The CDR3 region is CASRKNRVREQYF. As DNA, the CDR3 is TGTGCCAGCAGGAAAAACAGGGTGCGCGAGCAGTACTTC.

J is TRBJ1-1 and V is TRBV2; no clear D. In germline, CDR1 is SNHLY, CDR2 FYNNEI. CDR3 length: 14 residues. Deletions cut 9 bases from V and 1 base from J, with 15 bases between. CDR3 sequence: CASNPGEGNTEAFF. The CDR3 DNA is TGTGCCAGTAACCCGGGAGAGGGGAACACTGAAGCTTTCTTT.

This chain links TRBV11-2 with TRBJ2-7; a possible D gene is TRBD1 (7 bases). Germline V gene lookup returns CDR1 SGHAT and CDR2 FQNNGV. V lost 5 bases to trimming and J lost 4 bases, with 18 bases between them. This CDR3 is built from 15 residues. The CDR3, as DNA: TGTGCCAGCAGCGTCCCCCAGGGGGGCCTTTACGAGCAGTACTTC. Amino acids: CASSVPQGGLYEQYF.

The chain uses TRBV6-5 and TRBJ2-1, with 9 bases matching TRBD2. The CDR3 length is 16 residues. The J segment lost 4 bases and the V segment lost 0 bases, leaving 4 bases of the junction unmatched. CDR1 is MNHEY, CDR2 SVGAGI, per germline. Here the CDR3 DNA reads TGTGCCAGCAGTTACTCGGTTAGCGGGGGATACAATGAGCAGTTCTTC. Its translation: CASSYSVSGGYNEQFF.

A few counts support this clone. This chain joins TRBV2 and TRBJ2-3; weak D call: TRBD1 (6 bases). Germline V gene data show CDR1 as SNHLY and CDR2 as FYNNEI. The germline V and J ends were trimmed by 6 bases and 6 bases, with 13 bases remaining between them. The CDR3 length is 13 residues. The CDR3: CASRDSLGDTQYF. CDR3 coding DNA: TGTGCCAGCAGGGACAGTTTGGGCGATACGCAGTATTTT.